At least ten counts were recorded for the clone carrying this T cell receptor beta chain. From RNA transcripts, TCR beta CDR3 regions were amplified. TCR CDR3 regions were first amplified by RT-PCR with HTBI primers. One entry per CDR3 protein, called by TCRdb with MiXCR from the multiplex PCR reads. The sample gives over 200,000 distinct CDR3 sequences, approximately 20% of which show up once; about 41% is in the top ten. This sample was included in a study of T cells in Graves' hyperthyroidism and ophthalmopathy. This receptor was taken from a man aged 40-50 years with Graves' hyperthyroidism. The specimen was blood.

CDR3 nucleotide sequence: TGTGCCAGCAGCCCATCTATGAACACTGAAGCTTTCTTT. Protein product: CASSPSMNTEAFF. The chain employs TRBV7-3 and TRBJ1-1; unclear D gene. V was pared by 5 bases and J by 0 bases, with 7 bases between. This CDR3 is 13 amino acids long. CDR1 and CDR2 from the germline V gene are SGHTA and FQGTGA.